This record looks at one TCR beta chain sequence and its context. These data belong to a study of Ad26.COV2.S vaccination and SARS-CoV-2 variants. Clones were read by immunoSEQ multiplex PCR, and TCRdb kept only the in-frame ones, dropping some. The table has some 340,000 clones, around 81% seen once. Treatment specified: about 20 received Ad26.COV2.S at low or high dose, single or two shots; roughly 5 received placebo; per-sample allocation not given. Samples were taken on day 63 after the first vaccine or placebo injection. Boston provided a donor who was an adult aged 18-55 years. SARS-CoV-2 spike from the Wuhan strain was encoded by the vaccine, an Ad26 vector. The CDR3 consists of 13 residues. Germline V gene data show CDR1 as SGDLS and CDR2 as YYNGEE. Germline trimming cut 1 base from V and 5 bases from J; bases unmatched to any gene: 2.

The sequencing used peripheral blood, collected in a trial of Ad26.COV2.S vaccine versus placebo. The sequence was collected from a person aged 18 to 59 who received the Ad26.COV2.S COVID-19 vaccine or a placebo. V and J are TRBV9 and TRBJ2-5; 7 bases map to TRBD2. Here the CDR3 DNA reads TGTGCCAGCAGCGTAAACGGGAGGGAGACCCAGTACTTC. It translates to CASSVNGRETQYF.